The rows below give T cell receptor beta chains drawn from one sample of a study of blood T cell repertoires in COVID-19. The assay was immunoSEQ multiplex PCR, and TCRdb's table has in-frame clones only and misses some. Found here are roughly 280,000 clones, around 86% of them singletons; the top ten hold approximately 2.2%. The specimen was peripheral blood. These receptors were taken from a man between 45 and 60 years old with acute or convalescent COVID-19. CDR3s include the opening cysteine and the closing phenylalanine or tryptophan. Each record gives: CDR3 DNA, CDR3 protein, V gene, clone size, D gene, J gene. A D gene is named only where the DNA matches it firmly. Clone size is given for some rows only: seen once, a few or many times, or a class if the clone is expanded.

CDR3 DNA: TGTGCCAGCAGCGTTCGTCAGGGGGCGCTTGGCTACACCTTC; CDR3 protein: CASSVRQGALGYTF; V gene: TRBV6-2/TRBV6-3; clone size: few; D gene: TRBD1; J gene: TRBJ1-2
CDR3 DNA: TGTGCCAGCTCGATCGGGGACGAGCAGTACTTC; CDR3 protein: CASSIGDEQYF; V gene: TRBV18; clone size: .; D gene: .; J gene: TRBJ2-7
CDR3 DNA: TGTGCCAGCAGTTCGATACTTCAGGACAGGGTTACGCAGTATTTT; CDR3 protein: CASSSILQDRVTQYF; V gene: TRBV6-5; clone size: .; D gene: TRBD1; J gene: TRBJ2-3
CDR3 DNA: TGTGCCAGCAGTTTAGAAGGGAGTAAAGGAGCTGAAGCTTTCTTT; CDR3 protein: CASSLEGSKGAEAFF; V gene: TRBV27; clone size: once; D gene: .; J gene: TRBJ1-1
CDR3 DNA: TGTGCCAGCAGCTTAGTGGCAGGGTACAATCAGCCCCAGCATTTT; CDR3 protein: CASSLVAGYNQPQHF; V gene: TRBV7-6; clone size: once; D gene: .; J gene: TRBJ1-5
CDR3 DNA: TGCAGCGTTACCGGAGCCTTCTTT; CDR3 protein: CSVTGAFF; V gene: TRBV29-1; clone size: many; D gene: .; J gene: TRBJ1-1
CDR3 DNA: TGTGCCAGCAGTTTTCTCGAAGCGGCTGAAGCTTTCTTT; CDR3 protein: CASSFLEAAEAFF; V gene: TRBV7-9; clone size: .; D gene: .; J gene: TRBJ1-1
CDR3 DNA: TGTGCCAGCAGTAACGACGGGGGGCGGGAGACCCAGTACTTC; CDR3 protein: CASSNDGGRETQYF; V gene: TRBV11-1; clone size: .; D gene: .; J gene: TRBJ2-5
CDR3 DNA: TGTGCCAGCAGTTACTCGGGCCGTTCAGATACGCAGTATTTT; CDR3 protein: CASSYSGRSDTQYF; V gene: TRBV6-6; clone size: .; D gene: .; J gene: TRBJ2-3
CDR3 DNA: TGTGCCAGCAGCCCCATTGCAGGGGGAAGTGCTTATGGCTACACCTTC; CDR3 protein: CASSPIAGGSAYGYTF; V gene: TRBV3-1/TRBV3-2; clone size: .; D gene: TRBD1; J gene: TRBJ1-2
CDR3 DNA: TGTGCCAGCAGCCAAGATCAGGGGTTATCCTACAATGAGCAGTTCTTC; CDR3 protein: CASSQDQGLSYNEQFF; V gene: TRBV3-1/TRBV3-2; clone size: .; D gene: .; J gene: TRBJ2-1
CDR3 DNA: TGTGCCAGCAGTGCCCGGACAGGGAACTCACCCCTCCACTTT; CDR3 protein: CASSARTGNSPLHF; V gene: TRBV25-1; clone size: .; D gene: TRBD1; J gene: TRBJ1-6
CDR3 DNA: TGTGCCAGCTCACCACCGACCGGGACAGGGGGGCAAGAGACCCAGTACTTC; CDR3 protein: CASSPPTGTGGQETQYF; V gene: TRBV18; clone size: .; D gene: TRBD1; J gene: TRBJ2-5
CDR3 DNA: TGCGCCAGCAGCCCCTTAGCGGGGGGGTTCACCGGGGAGCTGTTTTTT; CDR3 protein: CASSPLAGGFTGELFF; V gene: TRBV5-1; clone size: .; D gene: TRBD2; J gene: TRBJ2-2
CDR3 DNA: TGTGCCAGCAGCACACGACAGGGGCTTGAGAATGGCTACACCTTC; CDR3 protein: CASSTRQGLENGYTF; V gene: TRBV9; clone size: .; D gene: TRBD1; J gene: TRBJ1-2
CDR3 DNA: TGTGCCAGCAGCCCGGAGGGACGGAATTATGGCTACACCTTC; CDR3 protein: CASSPEGRNYGYTF; V gene: TRBV21-1; clone size: .; D gene: .; J gene: TRBJ1-2
CDR3 DNA: TGTGCCAGCAGCCGGGGACAGCTCATGAACACTGAAGCTTTCTTT; CDR3 protein: CASSRGQLMNTEAFF; V gene: TRBV7-9; clone size: once; D gene: TRBD1; J gene: TRBJ1-1
CDR3 DNA: TGTGCCAGCAGCCAAATTAGCGGAGCTTACAATGAGCAGTTCTTC; CDR3 protein: CASSQISGAYNEQFF; V gene: TRBV3-1/TRBV3-2; clone size: .; D gene: .; J gene: TRBJ2-1
CDR3 DNA: TGCGCCAGCAGCTTTGGGACTATCTGGGAGCAGTTCTTC; CDR3 protein: CASSFGTIWEQFF; V gene: TRBV5-1; clone size: .; D gene: TRBD2; J gene: TRBJ2-1
CDR3 DNA: TGTGCCAGCAGTTCACATGACAGGGGGAGAGCTTTCTTT; CDR3 protein: CASSSHDRGRAFF; V gene: TRBV28; clone size: few; D gene: TRBD1; J gene: TRBJ1-1
CDR3 DNA: TGTGCCAGCAGCGTCGGGACTAGCGAGTACAATGAGCAGTTCTTC; CDR3 protein: CASSVGTSEYNEQFF; V gene: TRBV9; clone size: .; D gene: TRBD2; J gene: TRBJ2-1
CDR3 DNA: TGTGCCAGCAGTTCCACGGACAGAGGCACTGAAGCTTTCTTT; CDR3 protein: CASSSTDRGTEAFF; V gene: TRBV6-5; clone size: .; D gene: .; J gene: TRBJ1-1
CDR3 DNA: TGTGCCAGCAGTCCCAACGGGGGGAACACCATATATTTT; CDR3 protein: CASSPNGGNTIYF; V gene: TRBV27; clone size: .; D gene: .; J gene: TRBJ1-3
CDR3 DNA: TGTGCCAGCAGCTCCGGACTAGCTGGGGAGCTGTTTTTT; CDR3 protein: CASSSGLAGELFF; V gene: TRBV7-3; clone size: .; D gene: TRBD2; J gene: TRBJ2-2
CDR3 DNA: TGTGCCAGCAGCTTAGGTGGAGGGATTGGAGATACGCAGTATTTT; CDR3 protein: CASSLGGGIGDTQYF; V gene: TRBV7-2; clone size: .; D gene: .; J gene: TRBJ2-3
CDR3 DNA: TGTGCCAGCAGTGAGTGGGGGGGAACCTACGAGCAGTACTTC; CDR3 protein: CASSEWGGTYEQYF; V gene: TRBV2; clone size: .; D gene: TRBD2; J gene: TRBJ2-7
CDR3 DNA: TGTGCCAGCAGTATGGACAGCCAGGCGAGCTATGGCTACACCTTC; CDR3 protein: CASSMDSQASYGYTF; V gene: TRBV2; clone size: .; D gene: .; J gene: TRBJ1-2
CDR3 DNA: TGTGCCAGCAGCATCGACTCCAGCTCTGGAAACACCATATATTTT; CDR3 protein: CASSIDSSSGNTIYF; V gene: TRBV6-5; clone size: .; D gene: .; J gene: TRBJ1-3
CDR3 DNA: TGTGCCACCAGCAGAGAAAAGGGGCCCTGGGCGGTAGCTTTCTTT; CDR3 protein: CATSREKGPWAVAFF; V gene: TRBV15; clone size: .; D gene: .; J gene: TRBJ1-1
CDR3 DNA: TGTGCCAGCAGCCCCTCAAGGGGGGAGGGCTCACCCCTCCACTTT; CDR3 protein: CASSPSRGEGSPLHF; V gene: TRBV9; clone size: .; D gene: .; J gene: TRBJ1-6
CDR3 DNA: TGTGCCAGCAGTTTGTTGACAGGGTCTAAGGGCACTGAAGCTTTCTTT; CDR3 protein: CASSLLTGSKGTEAFF; V gene: TRBV27; clone size: .; D gene: TRBD1; J gene: TRBJ1-1
CDR3 DNA: TGTGCCACCAGCAGAGCTTTAACAGGGACGGCAGATACGCAGTATTTT; CDR3 protein: CATSRALTGTADTQYF; V gene: TRBV15; clone size: .; D gene: .; J gene: TRBJ2-3
CDR3 DNA: TGTGCCAGCAGCCGCTCTCTTCGTAGCGGGGGGGGAAGTGAGCAGTTCTTC; CDR3 protein: CASSRSLRSGGGSEQFF; V gene: TRBV2; clone size: few; D gene: TRBD2; J gene: TRBJ2-1
CDR3 DNA: TGCGCCAGCAGCCCCTGGGACACCCGTAGCTCCTACAATGAGCAGTTCTTC; CDR3 protein: CASSPWDTRSSYNEQFF; V gene: TRBV4-1; clone size: many; D gene: .; J gene: TRBJ2-1
CDR3 DNA: TGTGCCATCAGTGAATTACCAGATCAGCCCCAGCATTTT; CDR3 protein: CAISELPDQPQHF; V gene: TRBV10-3; clone size: .; D gene: .; J gene: TRBJ1-5
CDR3 DNA: TGTGCCAGTACCCCCGACAGGGGTGGGAATGAGCAGTTCTTC; CDR3 protein: CASTPDRGGNEQFF; V gene: TRBV19; clone size: .; D gene: TRBD1; J gene: TRBJ2-1
CDR3 DNA: TGTGCCAGCAGGCCATCCGGGACAGGACCCTACGAGCAGTACTTC; CDR3 protein: CASRPSGTGPYEQYF; V gene: TRBV3-1/TRBV3-2; clone size: .; D gene: TRBD1; J gene: TRBJ2-7
CDR3 DNA: TGTGCCAGTAGTATGGACAGGGGGCATCAGCCCCAGCATTTT; CDR3 protein: CASSMDRGHQPQHF; V gene: TRBV19; clone size: .; D gene: TRBD1; J gene: TRBJ1-5
CDR3 DNA: TGTGCCAGCAGCCAAGATAGTCGGCCCCAGCATTTT; CDR3 protein: CASSQDSRPQHF; V gene: TRBV3-1/TRBV3-2; clone size: .; D gene: .; J gene: TRBJ1-5
CDR3 DNA: TGTGCCACCCGAGTTCCGGGAAGGTCCTACGAGCAGTACTTC; CDR3 protein: CATRVPGRSYEQYF; V gene: TRBV19; clone size: .; D gene: .; J gene: TRBJ2-7
CDR3 DNA: TGTGCCAGCAGCTTAGGGGGGGCGCCCGGTGAGCAGTTCTTC; CDR3 protein: CASSLGGAPGEQFF; V gene: TRBV5-6; clone size: .; D gene: .; J gene: TRBJ2-1